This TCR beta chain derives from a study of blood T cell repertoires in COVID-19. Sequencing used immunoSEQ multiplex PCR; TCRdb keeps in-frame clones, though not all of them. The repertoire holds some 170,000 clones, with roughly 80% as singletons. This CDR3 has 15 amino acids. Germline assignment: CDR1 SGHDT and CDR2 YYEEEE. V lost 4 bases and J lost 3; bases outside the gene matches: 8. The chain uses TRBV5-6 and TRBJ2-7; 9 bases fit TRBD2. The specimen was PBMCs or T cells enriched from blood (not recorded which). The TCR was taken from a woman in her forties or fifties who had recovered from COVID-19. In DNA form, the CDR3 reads TGTGCCAGCAGCGTGACTAGCGGAGGCAACTACGAGCAGTACTTC. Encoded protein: CASSVTSGGNYEQYF.